This TCR beta chain was identified in a study of identical twins. This clonotype was counted a few times. MiXCR, run by TCRdb on the 5' RACE reads, gives a single entry per CDR3 protein. The table includes approximately 630,000 distinct CDR3 sequences, about 7.6% detected once. The CDR3 covers 13 residues. V was trimmed by 6 bases and J by 5 bases, leaving 12 bases between them. Per the germline V gene, CDR1 is ENHRY and CDR2 is SYGVKD. This sample was shared with a second study, whose subject was yellow fever vaccine responses in identical twins.

The V and J genes are TRBV10-3 and TRBJ2-3, with D tentatively TRBD1 (6 bases). Sequencing was performed on PBMCs. The sequence came from a woman aged 18-30 years in good health. CDR3 nucleotide sequence: TGTGCCATCAGACAGGGTGTGGGAGATACGCAGTATTTT. This sequence encodes CAIRQGVGDTQYF.